One and the same sample provided the 9 T cell receptor beta chains below, sequenced in a study of molecular identifiers for immune sequencing clone quantification. TCRdb redid the calling of the PCR reads with MiXCR, one entry per CDR3 protein. The sample has 300,000 to 400,000 distinct CDR3 sequences; around 21% are singletons. The specimen sequenced was naive CD8+ T cells from blood, with Jurkat cell RNA spiked in. As to subset: FACS-sorted CD8+CD4-CCR7+CD45RA+ naive T cells. The receptor set was obtained from a human donor in good health. Some libraries in this study had Jurkat cell RNA spiked in.

In its sample, this clonotype was seen many times. The chain is built from TRBV3-1 and TRBJ2-7; TRBD2 might be the D (5 bases). This CDR3 is built from 14 residues. Germline V gene data show CDR1 as LGHDT and CDR2 as YNNKEL (reference sequence). Trimming pared 4 bases from V and 3 bases from J, leaving 13 bases between. The CDR3 here is CASSPRGKGYEQYF. In nucleotides, the CDR3 is TGTGCCAGCAGCCCCAGAGGGAAAGGCTACGAGCAGTACTTC.

This clonotype was recorded at least ten times. This chain uses TRBV30 with TRBJ2-7; D might be TRBD2 (5 bases). Trimming pared 5 bases from V and 0 bases from J, leaving 8 bases between. Germline V gene sequence: CDR1 GTSNPN, CDR2 SVGIG (reference sequence). This CDR3 is 12 amino acids long. CDR3 in amino acids: CAWGLGSYEQYF. DNA for the CDR3: TGTGCCTGGGGACTGGGCTCCTACGAGCAGTACTTC.

This clonotype has just one count. The CDR3 DNA sequence: TGTGCCAGCAGCTTACCATCCCGGGAGGAGGGCAATGAGCAGTTCTTC. This translates into CASSLPSREEGNEQFF. The gene calls are TRBV13 and TRBJ2-1; TRBD2 agrees at 7 bases. The CDR3 totals 16 residues. V gave up 2 bases and J gave up 6 bases; unmatched junction bases: 10. Per the germline V gene, CDR1 is PRHDT and CDR2 is FYEKMQ (reference sequence).

This clonotype came up many times. The V and J genes are TRBV29-1 and TRBJ1-3; the match to TRBD1 covers 7 bases. V lost 1 base, J lost 4 bases, and 1 base stayed unmatched. The CDR3 extends over 13 amino acids. Germline V gene data show CDR1 as SQVTM and CDR2 as ANQGSEA. The CDR3 DNA reads as TGCAGCGTTGAAGGACAGGGAGGAAACACCATATATTTT. Protein product: CSVEGQGGNTIYF.

Many counts were recorded for this clonotype. The chain couples TRBV7-9 to TRBJ1-5; 7 bases are a match to TRBD1. Germline V gene lookup returns CDR1 SEHNR and CDR2 FQNEAQ (reference sequence). The V gene end was trimmed by 5 bases and the J gene end by 5 bases; junction bases not matched to a gene: 9. This CDR3 has 15 residues. The CDR3 loop is CASSPTGHDHQPQHF. CDR3 nucleotides: TGTGCCAGCAGCCCGACAGGGCACGACCATCAGCCCCAGCATTTT.

This clonotype was counted at least ten times. V is TRBV6-6 and J is TRBJ2-7, with D unclear. Germline V gene lookup returns CDR1 MNHNY and CDR2 SVGAGI (reference sequence). The CDR3 runs to 12 residues. V dropped 2 bases and J dropped 0 bases, with 2 bases sitting between them. The CDR3 sequence is CASSYDSYEQYF. The CDR3, as DNA: TGTGCCAGCAGTTACGACTCCTACGAGCAGTACTTC.

This chain uses TRBV24-1 with TRBJ2-1; 11 bases line up with TRBD2. The CDR3 spans 17 residues. CDR1 and CDR2 from the germline V gene are KGHDR and SFDVKD. V lost 5 bases, J lost 2 bases, and 7 bases stayed unmatched. This chain's CDR3 is CATSVAGGPGPYNEQFF. The DNA of the CDR3 is TGTGCCACCAGTGTAGCGGGAGGGCCCGGCCCCTACAATGAGCAGTTCTTC.

Details on this clonotype: A clone one base away is much larger, so this may be a read error. The CDR3 sequence: CAGSPRGNQPQHF. CDR3 sequence (DNA): TGTGCCGGCAGTCCCCGTGGCAATCAGCCCCAGCATTTT. V and J are TRBV6-5 and TRBJ1-5; D gene uncertain. The CDR3 has 13 residues. Germline CDR1 reads MNHEY; CDR2 reads SVGAGI.

This clonotype turned up a few times. The chain links TRBV7-2 to TRBJ2-5, with 12 bases that match TRBD2. The CDR3 length is 17 residues. Trimming removed 5 bases from V and 5 bases from J; junction bases left unmatched: 12. Germline V lookup: CDR1 SGHTA, CDR2 FQGNSA. In nucleotides, the CDR3 is TGTGCCAGCAGCCCTAGGACTAGCGGGGCCTGGGGTGAGACCCAGTACTTC. Translated, it gives CASSPRTSGAWGETQYF.